Sequencing of this TCR beta chain was carried out in a study of blood T cell repertoires in COVID-19. The CDR3 consists of 16 residues. The germline CDR1 and CDR2 sequences are MGHRA and YSYEKL. V gave up 1 base and J gave up 6 bases, with 18 bases separating them. Per the study methods: How many nucleated cells were present was estimated from reference gene primer amplification. Sequencing used immunoSEQ multiplex PCR; TCRdb keeps in-frame clones, though not all of them. V, J and clone size reflect that table, while D and trimming were determined from the DNA. Of 26,000 or so clones in the sample, roughly 66% are singletons; the top ten hold approximately 6.8%.

The chain links TRBV4-1 to TRBJ1-1, with D possibly TRBD1 on 5 matching bases. The source material was peripheral blood. The receptor comes from a man aged 55 to 70 with active or convalescent COVID-19. The CDR3, as DNA: TGCGCCAGCAGCCAAGTCCCCATAGGGGAGGGTTCTGAAGCTTTCTTT. Encoded protein: CASSQVPIGEGSEAFF.